The 28 T cell receptor beta chains listed next were all sequenced from one sample in a study of beta chain features in type 1 diabetes. Study-level points and caveats: Shortening that was moderate but significant affected the TCRB CDR3s of Type 1 diabetes patients in all four CD4+ subsets.

The sequenced template was cDNA made from the entire isolated RNA. The table came from immunoSEQ multiplex PCR; TCRdb's copy has only in-frame clones and leaves some out. This sample has over 150,000 clones, with 10% found just once. Their recognized antigens are unknown. What was sequenced was central memory CD4+ T cells from blood. The receptors originated from a man aged 25-45 years with type 1 diabetes.

This clone has more than one count but fewer than ten. The V and J genes are TRBV28 and TRBJ2-2; 7 nucleotides agree with TRBD2. The CDR3 contains 14 residues. Trimming took 10 bases from V and 3 from J; bases not matched to a gene: 8. CDR1 is MDHEN, CDR2 SYDVKM, per germline. The CDR3 nucleotides are TGTGCCATCCAAGGACTAGTTGACACCGGGGAGCTGTTTTTT. Translating gives CAIQGLVDTGELFF.

This clone has only a few counts. The chain links TRBV29-1 to TRBJ2-5; D perhaps matches TRBD1 (5 bases). The CDR3 length is 12 residues. Trimming stripped 4 bases from V and 3 bases from J, with 9 bases between. Germline V CDR1 and CDR2: SQVTM, ANQGSEA. The CDR3 protein is CSVGAGKETQYF. CDR3 nucleotides: TGCAGCGTTGGGGCAGGGAAAGAGACCCAGTACTTC.

V usage is TRBV5-1 and J usage is TRBJ2-7, with a weak D call TRBD2 (6 bases). Looked up from germline, CDR1 is SGHRS and CDR2 is YFSETQ. The CDR3 spans 14 residues. The V gene lost 0 bases and the J gene lost 2 bases, with 9 bases spanning the gap. The CDR3 DNA follows: TGCGCCAGCAGCTTGGTTAGCGGAACCTACGAGCAGTACTTC. Its protein is CASSLVSGTYEQYF.

This clone showed up just a few times. The chain links TRBV4-2 to TRBJ2-3; perhaps TRBD2 as D (6 bases). Trimming pared 3 bases from V and 3 bases from J, leaving 16 bases between. The CDR3 is 16 amino acids. Germline loops: CDR1 LGHNA, CDR2 YNFKEQ. As DNA, the CDR3 is TGTGCCAGCAGCCAGGTGCGGCGGGACGGAACAGATACGCAGTATTTT. Amino acids: CASSQVRRDGTDTQYF.

This clone has just a few counts. V gene TRBV4-1 combines with J gene TRBJ2-7; 8 nucleotides line up with TRBD2. Germline V lookup: CDR1 MGHRA, CDR2 YSYEKL. The CDR3 extends over 17 amino acids. After removal of 1 base from V and 3 bases from J, the junction contained 11 bases not matched to a gene. CDR3 coding DNA: TGCGCCAGCAGCCAAGTTTCCCAGCGGGGGCCAGGCTACGAGCAGTACTTC. Protein sequence: CASSQVSQRGPGYEQYF.

This clone came up a few times. The chain couples TRBV28 to TRBJ2-7, with D perhaps matching TRBD1 (5 bases). The CDR3 loop spans 13 amino acids. The V gene's germline CDR1 is MDHEN and CDR2 SYDVKM. V was shortened by 2 bases and J by 12 bases, with 17 bases between the two germline ends. The CDR3 spells CASSLDGPIGVYF. The CDR3 DNA reads TGTGCCAGCAGTTTAGACGGCCCGATAGGGGTGTACTTC.

The chain combines TRBV29-1 with TRBJ2-6, with a possible D match to TRBD2 (5 bases). V was shortened by 4 bases and J by 2 bases, with 9 bases between the two germline ends. The CDR3 is made up of 14 amino acids. Germline V lookup: CDR1 SQVTM, CDR2 ANQGSEA. The CDR3 region is CSVAFGAGANVLTF. CDR3 coding DNA: TGCAGCGTTGCCTTCGGGGCTGGGGCCAACGTCCTGACTTTC.

This clone was observed a few times. The chain recombines TRBV9 with TRBJ1-5, with D perhaps TRBD1 (5 bases). Between the trimmed V and J ends, which lost 0 bases and 6 bases, there was a span of 10 bases. This CDR3 contains 14 residues. Germline V gene lookup returns CDR1 SGDLS and CDR2 YYNGEE. For the CDR3, the DNA is TGTGCCAGCAGCGTAGGGGGGGGAGCTCAGCCCCAGCATTTT. The encoded protein is CASSVGGGAQPQHF.

The sample holds a few counts of this clone. The rearrangement uses TRBV4-2 and TRBJ1-5; TRBD1 is a possible D gene (5 bases). The CDR3 contains 15 residues. Germline V CDR1 and CDR2: LGHNA, YNFKEQ. Trimming took off 0 bases at V and 6 bases at J, with 12 bases between the two ends. The CDR3 reads CASSQDPGGGQPQHF. The CDR3 region has the DNA TGTGCCAGCAGCCAAGATCCCGGGGGAGGTCAGCCCCAGCATTTT.

The CDR3, as DNA: TGTGCCAGCAGTTTATTGGCGGGACCGCCCTACGAGCAGTACTTC. It encodes CASSLLAGPPYEQYF. The chain is built from TRBV27 and TRBJ2-7; D is possibly TRBD2 (6 bases). V shed 1 base and J shed 2 bases, with 12 bases lying between them. CDR1 and CDR2 from the germline V gene are MNHEY and SMNVEV (reference sequence). The CDR3 is 15 amino acids.

V usage is TRBV11-1 and J usage is TRBJ2-2, with TRBD2 identical over 10 bases. CDR3 length: 16 residues. Germline CDR1 is SGHAT and CDR2 is FQDESV (reference sequence). V lost 5 bases to trimming and J lost 7 bases; unmatched junction nucleotides: 10. The CDR3, as DNA: TGTGCCAGCAGCATCTTAGCGGGAGGCATGAGCGGGGAGCTGTTTTTT. Translating it yields CASSILAGGMSGELFF.

The chain has TRBV6-1 and TRBJ1-5; 7 nucleotides align to TRBD1. The CDR3 consists of 15 residues. CDR1 MNHNS and CDR2 SASEGT come from the germline V gene. V lost 4 bases, J lost 5 bases, and 8 bases stayed unmatched. CDR3 nucleotide sequence: TGTGCCAGCAGTGTACGGGGACAGATTGATCAGCCCCAGCATTTT. Amino acid sequence: CASSVRGQIDQPQHF.

This clone came up a few times. The chain combines TRBV2 with TRBJ2-2; the match to TRBD1 covers 8 bases. The CDR3 consists of 16 residues. Germline-derived CDR1 and CDR2 are SNHLY and FYNNEI. After removal of 4 bases from V and 0 bases from J, the junction contained 4 bases not matched to a gene. The CDR3 DNA is TGTGCCAGCAGTGTAGGACAGGGATCGAACACCGGGGAGCTGTTTTTT. It specifies CASSVGQGSNTGELFF.

This sequence joins TRBV28 and TRBJ2-4; no clear D. V lost 6 bases and J lost 0, with 6 bases in between. CDR1 is MDHEN, CDR2 SYDVKM, per germline. The CDR3 covers 13 residues. DNA for the CDR3: TGTGCCAGCAGCGGGTTAGCCAAAAACATTCAGTACTTC. The encoded protein is CASSGLAKNIQYF. Together with reference TRBV28 and TRBJ2-4, the CDR3 gives the full variable domain: DVKVTQSSRYLVKRTGEKVFLECVQDMDHENMFWYRQDPGLGLRLIYFSYDVKMKEKGDIPEGYSVSREKKERFSLILESASTNQTSMYLCASSGLAKNIQYFGAGTRLSVL.

In this sample, this clone turned up a few times. V and J are TRBV28 and TRBJ1-2; no clear D gene. CDR1 MDHEN and CDR2 SYDVKM come from the germline V gene. The CDR3 length is 13 residues. V was trimmed by 7 bases and J by 4 bases, leaving 13 bases between them. The chain's CDR3 is CASKGRESYGYTF. The CDR3 bases are TGTGCCAGCAAAGGGAGGGAGAGCTATGGCTACACCTTC.

This clone was seen more than once but under ten times. The chain combines TRBV18 with TRBJ2-7, with 9 bases that match TRBD2. J gave up 4 bases and V 4 bases, and 5 bases lay outside the gene matches. Germline-derived CDR1 and CDR2 are KGHSH and LQKENI. The CDR3 consists of 14 residues. The chain's CDR3 is CASSRGSGSYEQYF. CDR3 sequence (DNA): TGTGCCAGCTCACGAGGTAGCGGGAGTTACGAGCAGTACTTC.

This clone was seen more than once but under ten times. The chain is built from TRBV19 and TRBJ2-6; D not certain. CDR1 LNHDA and CDR2 SQIVND come from the germline V gene (reference sequence). The CDR3 totals 12 residues. The CDR3 nucleotides are TGTGCTTCCACAGCTGGGGCCAACGTCCTGACTTTC. Encoded protein: CASTAGANVLTF.

The chain combines TRBV4-3 with TRBJ1-2, with D maybe TRBD1 (5 bases). V lost 0 bases and J 3 bases, leaving 8 bases between the germline ends. Looked up from germline, CDR1 is LGHNA and CDR2 is YSLEER. This CDR3 contains 14 residues. The CDR3 sequence: CASSQEDTHYGYTF. CDR3 nucleotides: TGCGCCAGCAGCCAAGAGGACACTCACTATGGCTACACCTTC.

This chain joins TRBV15 and TRBJ1-1; no clear D. This CDR3 comprises 17 residues. Germline assignment: CDR1 LNHNV and CDR2 YYDKDF (reference sequence). The ends were cut back, 5 bases at V and 3 bases at J, with 22 bases in the middle. The CDR3 protein is CATSGSFGGSPYTEAFF. In nucleotides, the CDR3 is TGTGCCACCAGCGGATCATTTGGCGGGAGCCCTTACACTGAAGCTTTCTTT.

In this sample, this clone turned up a few times. This chain joins TRBV5-1 and TRBJ2-1; 10 bases align to TRBD2. Germline V gives CDR1 SGHRS, CDR2 YFSETQ. Trimming cost V 3 bases and J 6 bases; bases outside gene matches: 6. This CDR3 contains 15 residues. As DNA, the CDR3 is TGCGCCAGCAGCTCCTTAGCGGGAGGAGGCAATGAGCAGTTCTTC. Translation gives CASSSLAGGGNEQFF.

Ten or more counts support this clone. The chain joins TRBV29-1 to TRBJ2-3; 8 bases line up with TRBD1. CDR1 is SQVTM and CDR2 is ANQGSEA in the germline V gene. Trimming cost V 8 bases and J 2 bases; bases outside gene matches: 6. The CDR3 extends over 13 amino acids. CDR3: CSCRDRNTDTQYF. Here the CDR3 DNA reads TGCAGCTGCCGGGACAGGAACACAGATACGCAGTATTTT.

This clone was detected a few times. The chain is built from TRBV29-1 and TRBJ2-2, with 7 bases matching TRBD1. The germline V gene has CDR1 SQVTM and CDR2 ANQGSEA. The CDR3 loop spans 14 amino acids. Unmatched junction bases numbered 7, after V lost 4 bases and J lost 5 bases. The CDR3 nucleotides read TGCAGCGTTGTTGAGACAGGGTTAACCGGGGAGCTGTTTTTT. This gives the protein CSVVETGLTGELFF.

The rearrangement links TRBV30 to TRBJ1-5; perhaps TRBD1 as D (5 bases). Trimming took off 1 base at V and 0 bases at J, with 10 bases between the two ends. Germline V gene data show CDR1 as GTSNPN and CDR2 as SVGIG (reference sequence). The CDR3 is 15 amino acids. The CDR3: CAWSGPGVSNQPQHF. In DNA form, the CDR3 reads TGTGCCTGGAGTGGACCGGGGGTTAGCAATCAGCCCCAGCATTTT.

This clone appeared a few times. The chain links TRBV5-1 to TRBJ1-1; D remains unclear. This CDR3 has 13 amino acids. Trimming removed 0 bases from V and 3 bases from J, with 6 bases in between. Germline V gene lookup returns CDR1 SGHRS and CDR2 YFSETQ. This CDR3 reads CASSLGPDTEAFF. The CDR3, as DNA: TGCGCCAGCAGCTTGGGGCCAGACACTGAAGCTTTCTTT.

This clone is a singleton in its sample. This rearrangement joins TRBV7-9 to TRBJ1-2; 7 nucleotides match TRBD1. CDR3 length: 13 residues. V gave up 5 bases and J gave up 7 bases; unmatched junction bases: 7. Germline V gives CDR1 SEHNR, CDR2 FQNEAQ (reference sequence). The CDR3 DNA reads as TGTGCCAGCAGCCGTACAGGGGAAGGTGGCTACACCTTC. Encoded protein: CASSRTGEGGYTF.

This chain uses TRBV7-3 with TRBJ2-3, with 7 nucleotides matching TRBD2. The CDR3 covers 16 residues. Trimming at V came to 3 bases and at J to 0 bases, leaving 6 bases not matched to a gene. Germline lookup yields CDR1 SGHTA and CDR2 FQGTGA. The CDR3 loop reads CASSFLAGTSTDTQYF. CDR3 in DNA: TGTGCCAGCAGCTTCTTAGCGGGCACGAGCACAGATACGCAGTATTTT.

This clone was counted only a few times. This chain links TRBV7-3 with TRBJ2-7; the D gene is possibly TRBD2 (5 bases). The CDR3 length is 14 residues. CDR1 and CDR2 (germline): SGHTA, FQGTGA. V dropped 2 bases and J dropped 3 bases, with 11 bases sitting between them. The CDR3 DNA reads TGTGCCAGCAGCTTAGTGGGAGCGGTCTACGAGCAGTACTTC. Amino acids: CASSLVGAVYEQYF.

The sample holds a few counts of this clone. V gene TRBV19 combines with J gene TRBJ1-1; D is perhaps TRBD1 (5 bases). Deletions cut 11 bases from V and 1 base from J, with 26 bases between. CDR1 is LNHDA and CDR2 is SQIVND in the germline V gene (reference sequence). This CDR3 has 17 residues. CDR3 nucleotide sequence: TGTGCCGAGTGGCGACAGTTGAGTGTTAACAGGAACACTGAAGCTTTCTTT. This translates into CAEWRQLSVNRNTEAFF.